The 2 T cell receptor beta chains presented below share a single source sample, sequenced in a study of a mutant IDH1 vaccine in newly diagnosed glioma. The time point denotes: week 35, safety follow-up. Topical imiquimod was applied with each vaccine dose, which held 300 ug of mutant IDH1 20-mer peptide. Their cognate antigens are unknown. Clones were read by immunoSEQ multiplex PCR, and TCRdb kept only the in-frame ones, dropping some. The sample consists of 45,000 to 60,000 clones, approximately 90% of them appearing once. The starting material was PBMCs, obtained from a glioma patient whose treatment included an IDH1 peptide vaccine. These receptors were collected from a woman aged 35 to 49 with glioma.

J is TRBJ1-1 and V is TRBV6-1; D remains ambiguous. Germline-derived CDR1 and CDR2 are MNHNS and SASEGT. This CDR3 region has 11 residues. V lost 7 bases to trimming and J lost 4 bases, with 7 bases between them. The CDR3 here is CASKMSTEAFF. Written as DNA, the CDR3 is TGTGCCAGCAAAATGAGCACTGAAGCTTTCTTT.

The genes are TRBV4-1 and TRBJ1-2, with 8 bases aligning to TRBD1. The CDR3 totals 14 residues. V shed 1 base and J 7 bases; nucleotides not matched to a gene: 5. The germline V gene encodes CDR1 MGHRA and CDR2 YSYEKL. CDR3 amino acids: CASSQVPGTGGYTF. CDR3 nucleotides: TGCGCCAGCAGCCAAGTCCCCGGGACAGGTGGCTACACCTTC.